Listed here are 32 T cell receptor beta chains from one sample, sequenced in a study of T cell responses to AZD1222 COVID-19 vaccine. Assay: immunoSEQ multiplex PCR; the TCRdb copy retains only in-frame clones and omits some. The sample lists 200,000 to 250,000 clones, 90% to 95% occurring once. The sequencing used peripheral blood, collected 28 days after the second dose of the MenACWY control vaccine. The receptors stem from an adult who received the MenACWY meningococcal vaccine as a control.

This clone was observed once. The V and J genes are TRBV2 and TRBJ1-4; 12 bases align to TRBD1. CDR3 size: 14 residues. With 7 bases clipped from V and 11 bases from J, the junction kept 8 bases outside the gene matches. Germline values: CDR1 SNHLY, CDR2 FYNNEI. The CDR3 spells CASKTGTGGYKLFF. CDR3 bases: TGTGCCAGCAAAACCGGGACAGGGGGCTACAAACTGTTTTTT.

J is TRBJ2-7 and V is TRBV6-4, with 11 bases that match TRBD2. This CDR3 is built from 15 residues. V shed 5 bases, J shed 2 bases, and the junction held 5 bases outside the gene matches. Germline V gives CDR1 MRHNA, CDR2 SNTAGT. The CDR3 nucleotides read TGTGCCAGCAGTATACTAGCGGGGGAAACCTACGAGCAGTACTTC. It codes for CASSILAGETYEQYF.

V and J are TRBV7-8 and TRBJ1-6, with TRBD1 identical over 8 bases. The CDR3 loop spans 14 amino acids. Germline trimming cut 5 bases from V and 10 bases from J; bases unmatched to any gene: 7. Germline V lookup: CDR1 SGHVS, CDR2 FQNEAQ. CDR3 residues: CASSRGQGDSPLHF. Written as DNA, the CDR3 is TGTGCCAGCAGCCGAGGACAGGGTGACTCACCCCTCCACTTT.

V is TRBV9 and J is TRBJ1-1, with a tentative D call TRBD1 (5 bases). This CDR3 contains 15 residues. The V and J ends lost 0 bases and 4 bases respectively, with 13 bases between them. Germline CDR1 and CDR2: SGDLS and YYNGEE. DNA of the CDR3: TGTGCCAGCAGCGTAGACGGGGGTGTCGGCACTGAAGCTTTCTTT. Protein: CASSVDGGVGTEAFF.

J is TRBJ2-7 and V is TRBV6-5; D remains ambiguous. This CDR3 is built from 14 residues. Trimming left V 3 bases short and J 2 bases short, with 11 bases between. The germline CDR1 and CDR2 sequences are MNHEY and SVGAGI. The CDR3 nucleotides read TGTGCCAGCAGTTATCTTGACCCAACCTACGAGCAGTACTTC. Its translation is CASSYLDPTYEQYF.

This rearrangement joins TRBV28 to TRBJ1-4; TRBD1 agrees at 7 bases. The germline V gene has CDR1 MDHEN and CDR2 SYDVKM. J lost 4 bases, V lost 3 bases, and 2 bases had no gene match. CDR3 length equals 14 residues. The CDR3 DNA follows: TGTGCCAGCAGTTTGACAGGGTTTAATGAAAAACTGTTTTTT. It is translated as CASSLTGFNEKLFF.

The DNA for the CDR3 is TGTGCCAGCAGGGGTTATAGCAATCAGCCCCAGCATTTT. Residues: CASRGYSNQPQHF. This chain links TRBV7-3 with TRBJ1-5; D gene ambiguous. CDR3 length: 13 amino acids. Germline CDR1 is SGHTA and CDR2 is FQGTGA. V was pared by 6 bases and J by 0 bases, with 6 bases between.

The genes are TRBV27 and TRBJ2-3; 11 bases agree with TRBD2. This CDR3 is 15 amino acids long. J was trimmed by 6 bases and V by 2 bases; bases with no gene match: 4. Germline V lookup: CDR1 MNHEY, CDR2 SMNVEV (reference sequence). CDR3 sequence: CASSLRPSGGDTQYF. The CDR3 region has the DNA TGTGCCAGCAGTTTAAGGCCTAGCGGGGGGGATACGCAGTATTTT.

The chain employs TRBV6-5 and TRBJ1-2, with D unclear. The germline V gene has CDR1 MNHEY and CDR2 SVGAGI. CDR3 length equals 13 residues. Trimming removed 6 bases from V and 8 bases from J, with 16 bases in between. The chain's CDR3 is CASSPGELGGYTF. For the CDR3, the DNA is TGTGCCAGCAGCCCCGGTGAGCTTGGGGGCTACACCTTC.

The rearrangement joins TRBV25-1 to TRBJ1-6; tentatively, D is TRBD1 (5 bases). Looked up from germline, CDR1 is MGHDK and CDR2 is SYGVNS. CDR3 length: 15 amino acids. Trimming took off 1 base at V and 9 bases at J, with 13 bases between the two ends. CDR3 protein: CASSEFKGEGSPLHF. The CDR3 coding sequence is TGTGCCAGCAGTGAATTTAAAGGGGAGGGTTCACCCCTCCACTTT.

The chain couples TRBV30 to TRBJ2-7; TRBD2 matches at 9 bases. J was trimmed by 7 bases and V by 8 bases; bases with no gene match: 18. This CDR3 is 15 amino acids long. Germline V gives CDR1 GTSNPN, CDR2 SVGIG (reference sequence). In nucleotides, the CDR3 is TGTGCCCGCGCGGGCCAGAGCGGGAGGTTGGGTGAGCAGTACTTC. This gives the protein CARAGQSGRLGEQYF.

Written as DNA, the CDR3 is TGTGCCAGTAGCCCGGGACAGATTACCTACGAGCAGTACTTC. Amino acids: CASSPGQITYEQYF. The chain couples TRBV19 to TRBJ2-7, with TRBD1 identical over 7 bases. Germline loops: CDR1 LNHDA, CDR2 SQIVND (reference sequence). Trimming cost V 6 bases and J 2 bases; bases outside gene matches: 7. The CDR3 spans 14 residues.

The gene calls are TRBV19 and TRBJ1-2; D not certain. Trimming pared 4 bases from V and 7 bases from J, leaving 13 bases between. Germline V gene lookup returns CDR1 LNHDA and CDR2 SQIVND (reference sequence). The CDR3 loop spans 13 amino acids. The CDR3 DNA is TGTGCCAGTAGTAATAACGATCTGGGTGGCTACACCTTC. Translated: CASSNNDLGGYTF.

The chain links TRBV7-8 to TRBJ2-2; 8 nucleotides align to TRBD1. The CDR3 has 16 amino acids. Germline values: CDR1 SGHVS, CDR2 FQNEAQ. After removal of 5 bases from V and 5 bases from J, the junction contained 10 bases not matched to a gene. In nucleotides, the CDR3 is TGTGCCAGCAGCACGACAGGGGAAGTGAGGACCGGGGAGCTGTTTTTT. As protein: CASSTTGEVRTGELFF.

The J gene is TRBJ2-3, the V gene TRBV7-8; D tentatively reads TRBD1 or TRBD2 (5 bases each). The V gene lost 6 bases and the J gene lost 2 bases, with 21 bases spanning the gap. This CDR3 contains 17 residues. Germline V CDR1 and CDR2: SGHVS, FQNEAQ. CDR3 DNA: TGTGCCAGCAGATTAAGGGGAGAATTTGTTCACACAGATACGCAGTATTTT. This sequence encodes CASRLRGEFVHTDTQYF.

CDR3 in amino acids: CASSLAAGDYNEQFF. The CDR3 coding sequence is TGCGCCAGCAGCTTGGCAGCGGGAGACTACAATGAGCAGTTCTTC. V gene TRBV5-1 combines with J gene TRBJ2-1, with 8 bases matching TRBD2. V shed 0 bases and J 3 bases; nucleotides not matched to a gene: 2. This CDR3 region has 15 residues. The germline CDR1 and CDR2 sequences are SGHRS and YFSETQ.

The chain employs TRBV27 and TRBJ2-7, with D possibly matching TRBD1 (5 bases). V lost 4 bases and J 0 bases, leaving 13 bases between the germline ends. Germline CDR1 MNHEY, CDR2 SMNVEV (reference sequence). There are 15 residues in the CDR3. The CDR3 DNA is TGTGCCAGCAGTTATGGACACCCCCTCTCCTACGAGCAGTACTTC. Translated: CASSYGHPLSYEQYF.

V is TRBV27 and J is TRBJ2-5, with D perhaps TRBD1 or TRBD2 (5 bases each). Trimming left V 5 bases short and J 5 bases short, with 9 bases between. The CDR3 totals 12 residues. Germline V gene data show CDR1 as MNHEY and CDR2 as SMNVEV (reference sequence). CDR3 sequence: CASSPEGETQYF. CDR3 nucleotide sequence: TGTGCCAGCAGTCCTGAGGGGGAGACCCAGTACTTC.

The V and J genes are TRBV28 and TRBJ2-5; possibly TRBD2 for D (7 bases). The ends were cut back, 6 bases at V and 0 bases at J, with 8 bases in the middle. Germline values: CDR1 MDHEN, CDR2 SYDVKM. The CDR3 has 13 residues. CDR3 nucleotide sequence: TGTGCCAGCAGCGGGGGGCACCAAGAGACCCAGTACTTC. The encoded protein is CASSGGHQETQYF.

J is TRBJ1-6 and V is TRBV28; D not certain. Trimming took 3 bases from V and 10 from J, leaving 13 bases between them. Germline V gene sequence: CDR1 MDHEN, CDR2 SYDVKM. CDR3 length: 14 residues. This CDR3 is CASSFVGVRSPLHF. Written as DNA, the CDR3 is TGTGCCAGCAGTTTCGTTGGGGTTCGGTCACCCCTCCACTTT.

The chain combines TRBV7-9 with TRBJ2-7, with a weak D call TRBD1 (5 bases). The germline V gene has CDR1 SEHNR and CDR2 FQNEAQ (reference sequence). Trimming removed 4 bases at V and 3 bases at J, with 10 bases between. There are 13 residues in the CDR3. The CDR3 spells CASSSTEFYEQYF. The CDR3, as DNA: TGTGCCAGCAGCTCGACAGAATTCTACGAGCAGTACTTC.

This sequence joins TRBV19 and TRBJ2-2, with no clear D. Germline CDR1 and CDR2: LNHDA and SQIVND (reference sequence). Trimming left V 3 bases short and J 3 bases short, with 8 bases between. The CDR3 has 14 amino acids. CDR3 nucleotide sequence: TGTGCCAGTAGTATCTCGGGCTACACCGGGGAGCTGTTTTTT. Protein: CASSISGYTGELFF.

The CDR3 region has the DNA TGTGCCAGCAGTCCTCCAAGGGAGGCAGGACTCTATGGCTACACCTTC. Translated: CASSPPREAGLYGYTF. The rearrangement joins TRBV2 to TRBJ1-2; D unclear. Germline V gene lookup returns CDR1 SNHLY and CDR2 FYNNEI. The length of the CDR3 is 16 residues. V lost 5 bases to trimming and J lost 4 bases, with 20 bases between them.

The CDR3 is CASSMPPSNQPQHF. The CDR3 DNA sequence: TGTGCCAGTAGTATGCCACCTAGCAATCAGCCCCAGCATTTT. The genes are TRBV19 and TRBJ1-5; D gene uncertain. V was cut by 3 bases and J by 0 bases, with 6 bases left in between. Germline CDR1 is LNHDA and CDR2 is SQIVND (reference sequence). CDR3 length: 14 amino acids.

V and J are TRBV6-5 and TRBJ2-7; 7 bases map to TRBD1. V shed 0 bases and J 3 bases; nucleotides not matched to a gene: 5. The CDR3 is made up of 15 amino acids. The germline V gene has CDR1 MNHEY and CDR2 SVGAGI. The CDR3 loop is CASSYSSSGGYEQYF. In DNA, the CDR3 is TGTGCCAGCAGTTACTCGAGTTCAGGGGGCTACGAGCAGTACTTC.

The chain uses TRBV3-1 (or the pseudogene TRBV3-2) and TRBJ2-3, with 13 bases matching TRBD2. With V trimmed by 0 bases and J by 5 bases, 5 bases remained unmatched. This CDR3 has 17 amino acids. Germline CDR1 is LGHDT and CDR2 is YNNKEL (reference sequence). The CDR3 DNA sequence: TGTGCCAGCAGCCAAGAACTAGCGGGAGGGCCTATAGATACGCAGTATTTT. This sequence encodes CASSQELAGGPIDTQYF.

The V call is TRBV2, the J call TRBJ2-7; D is uncertain. V lost 8 bases, J lost 0 bases, and 8 bases lay in between. The germline gives CDR1 SNHLY, CDR2 FYNNEI. The CDR3 loop spans 12 amino acids. The CDR3 is CASRSSSYEQYF. CDR3 DNA: TGTGCCAGCCGCTCAAGCTCCTACGAGCAGTACTTC.

This clone was picked up one time. This rearrangement joins TRBV6-2 or TRBV6-3 to TRBJ1-1; unclear D gene. The CDR3 loop spans 13 amino acids. Germline CDR1 and CDR2: MNHEY and SVGEGT. Trimming took off 1 base at V and 4 bases at J, with 7 bases between the two ends. The CDR3 loop is CASSYFAGTEAFF. The CDR3 DNA reads TGTGCCAGCAGTTACTTCGCGGGCACTGAAGCTTTCTTT.

The chain is built from TRBV7-9 and TRBJ1-1; 7 bases are shared with TRBD1. V lost 4 bases to trimming and J lost 12 bases; unmatched junction nucleotides: 5. The CDR3 spans 11 residues. The germline gives CDR1 SEHNR, CDR2 FQNEAQ (reference sequence). The CDR3 loop reads CASSSTGKSFF. The CDR3 coding sequence is TGTGCCAGCAGCTCGACAGGGAAGTCTTTCTTT.

The V and J genes are TRBV24-1 and TRBJ1-5; unclear D gene. From germline, CDR1 is KGHDR and CDR2 SFDVKD. This CDR3 has 15 residues. V dropped 4 bases and J dropped 6 bases, with 15 bases sitting between them. The CDR3 region is CATSDPASGSQPQHF. CDR3 nucleotides: TGTGCCACCAGTGACCCTGCTTCGGGATCTCAGCCCCAGCATTTT.

The gene calls are TRBV7-3 and TRBJ2-1; 10 nucleotides agree with TRBD2. After removal of 2 bases from V and 10 bases from J, the junction contained 11 bases not matched to a gene. The CDR3 runs 16 residues. CDR1 and CDR2 (germline): SGHTA, FQGTGA. The CDR3 DNA is TGTGCCAGCAGCTTAGGGCTAGCGGGGGTAGTAGACGAGCAGTTCTTC. Protein: CASSLGLAGVVDEQFF.

This chain uses TRBV4-1 with TRBJ1-1; 7 bases are shared with TRBD1. Germline values: CDR1 MGHRA, CDR2 YSYEKL. J was trimmed by 3 bases and V by 6 bases; bases with no gene match: 10. This CDR3 has 15 amino acids. The CDR3: CASRPQGGGYTEAFF. The CDR3 nucleotides read TGCGCCAGCAGGCCGCAGGGGGGTGGGTACACTGAAGCTTTCTTT.